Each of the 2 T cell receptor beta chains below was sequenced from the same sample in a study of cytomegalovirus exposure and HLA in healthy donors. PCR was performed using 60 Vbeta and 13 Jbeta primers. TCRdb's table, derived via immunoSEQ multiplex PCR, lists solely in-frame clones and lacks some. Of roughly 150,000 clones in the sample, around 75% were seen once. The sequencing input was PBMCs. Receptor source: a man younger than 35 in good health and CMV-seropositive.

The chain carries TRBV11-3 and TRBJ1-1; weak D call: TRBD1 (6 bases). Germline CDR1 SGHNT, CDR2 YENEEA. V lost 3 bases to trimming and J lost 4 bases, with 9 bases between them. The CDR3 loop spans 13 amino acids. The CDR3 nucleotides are TGTGCCAGCAGCTTGAGAGGGGGCACTGAAGCTTTCTTT. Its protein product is CASSLRGGTEAFF. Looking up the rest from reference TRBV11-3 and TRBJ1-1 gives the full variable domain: EAGVVQSPRYKIIEKKQPVAFWCNPISGHNTLYWYLQNLGQGPELLIRYENEEAVDDSQLPKDRFSAERLKGVDSTLKIQPAELGDSAVYLCASSLRGGTEAFFGQGTRLTVV.

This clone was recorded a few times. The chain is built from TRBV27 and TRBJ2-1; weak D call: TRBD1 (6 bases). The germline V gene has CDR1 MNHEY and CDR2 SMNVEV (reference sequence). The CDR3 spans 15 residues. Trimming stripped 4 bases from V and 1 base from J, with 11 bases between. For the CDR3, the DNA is TGTGCCAGCAGTTCCTCAGGGGAATCCTACAATGAGCAGTTCTTC. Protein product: CASSSSGESYNEQFF.